The sequence of this T cell receptor (beta chain) was determined in a study of T cells in Graves' hyperthyroidism and ophthalmopathy. The investigators amplified TCR beta CDR3 regions from RNA transcripts. Using the HTBI primer set, a first-round RT-PCR was run on the TCR CDR3. TCRdb redid the calling of the multiplex PCR reads with MiXCR, one entry per CDR3 protein. The sample includes under 550,000 distinct CDR3 sequences, around 20% of them seen just once. V shed 5 bases and J shed 4 bases, with 11 bases lying between them. This CDR3 contains 13 residues. Germline-derived CDR1 and CDR2 are SGHNT and YENEEA. In this sample, this clonotype turned up a few times.

Input material: blood. The receptor was isolated from a man in his forties with Graves' ophthalmopathy. The chain employs TRBV11-3 and TRBJ1-1; no clear D. The CDR3 DNA follows: TGTGCCAGCAGCACAACATCGACCACTGAAGCTTTCTTT. Its translation: CASSTTSTTEAFF.